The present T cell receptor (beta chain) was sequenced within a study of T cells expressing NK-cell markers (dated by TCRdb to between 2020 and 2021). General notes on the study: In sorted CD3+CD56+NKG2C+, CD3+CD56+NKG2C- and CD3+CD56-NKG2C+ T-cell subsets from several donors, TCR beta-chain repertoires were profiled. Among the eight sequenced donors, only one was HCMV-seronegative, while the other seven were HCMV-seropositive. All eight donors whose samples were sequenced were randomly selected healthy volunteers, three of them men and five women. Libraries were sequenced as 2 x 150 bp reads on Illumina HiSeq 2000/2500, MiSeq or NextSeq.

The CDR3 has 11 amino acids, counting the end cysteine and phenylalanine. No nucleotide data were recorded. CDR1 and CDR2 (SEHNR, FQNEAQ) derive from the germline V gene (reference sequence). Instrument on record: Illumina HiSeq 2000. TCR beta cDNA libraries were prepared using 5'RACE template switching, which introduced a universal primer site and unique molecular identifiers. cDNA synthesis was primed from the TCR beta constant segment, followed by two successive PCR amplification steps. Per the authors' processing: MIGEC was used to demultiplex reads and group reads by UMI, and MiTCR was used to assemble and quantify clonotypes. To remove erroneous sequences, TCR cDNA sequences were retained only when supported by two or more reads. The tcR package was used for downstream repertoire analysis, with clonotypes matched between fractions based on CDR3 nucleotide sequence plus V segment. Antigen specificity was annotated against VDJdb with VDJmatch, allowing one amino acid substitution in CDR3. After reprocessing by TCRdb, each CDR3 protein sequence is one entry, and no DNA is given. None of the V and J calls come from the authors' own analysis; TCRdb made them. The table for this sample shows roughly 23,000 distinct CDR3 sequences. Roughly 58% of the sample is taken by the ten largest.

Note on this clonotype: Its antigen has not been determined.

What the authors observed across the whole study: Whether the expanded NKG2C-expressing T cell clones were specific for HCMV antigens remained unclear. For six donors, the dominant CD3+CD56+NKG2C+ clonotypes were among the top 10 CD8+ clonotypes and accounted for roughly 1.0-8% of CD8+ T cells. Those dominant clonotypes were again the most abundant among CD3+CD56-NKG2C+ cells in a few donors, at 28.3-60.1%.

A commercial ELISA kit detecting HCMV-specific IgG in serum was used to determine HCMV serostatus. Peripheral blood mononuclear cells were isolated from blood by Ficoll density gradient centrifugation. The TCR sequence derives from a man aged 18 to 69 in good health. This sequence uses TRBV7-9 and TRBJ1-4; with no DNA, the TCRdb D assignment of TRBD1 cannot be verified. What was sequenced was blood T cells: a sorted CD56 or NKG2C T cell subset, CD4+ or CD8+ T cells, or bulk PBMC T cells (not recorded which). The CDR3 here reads CAGGQDEKLFF.